This TCR beta chain was sequenced in a study of T-cell memory formation after mild COVID-19. General observations from the study: Cross-reactive memory seemingly joined, as some responding clones were found in pre-infection memory.

This CDR3 spans 16 amino acids. The J segment lost 5 bases and the V segment lost 4 bases, leaving 10 bases of the junction unmatched. CDR1 MGHRA and CDR2 YSYEKL come from the germline V gene. TCR alpha and TCR beta cDNA libraries carrying sample barcodes and UMIs were produced by 5'RACE using constant-segment primers. TCRdb processed the 5' RACE reads anew with MiXCR; each CDR3 protein has one entry. This table has about 210,000 distinct CDR3 sequences, about 27% appearing once. As to this clonotype: What it recognizes is unknown.

The sample consisted of PBMCs or a T cell subset sorted from them (not recorded which). The chain uses TRBV4-1 and TRBJ2-1, with 8 bases identical to TRBD2. The receptor comes from an adult woman who had mild COVID-19 (a few samples of this study predate the infection). Cell type and time point are not known. Here the CDR3 reads CASSPRGGTRNNEQFF. DNA for the CDR3: TGCGCCAGCAGCCCTCGGGGCGGGACTAGAAACAATGAGCAGTTCTTC.